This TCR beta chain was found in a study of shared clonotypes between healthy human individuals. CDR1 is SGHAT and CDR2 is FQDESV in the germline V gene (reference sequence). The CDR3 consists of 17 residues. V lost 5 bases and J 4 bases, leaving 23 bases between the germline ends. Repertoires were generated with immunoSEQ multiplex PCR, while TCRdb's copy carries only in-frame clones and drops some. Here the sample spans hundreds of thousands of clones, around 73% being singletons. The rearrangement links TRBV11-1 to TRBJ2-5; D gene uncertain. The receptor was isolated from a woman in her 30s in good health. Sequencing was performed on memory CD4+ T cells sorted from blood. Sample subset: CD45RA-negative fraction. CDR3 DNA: TGTGCCAGCAGCACCCCCGCCGGACGAGGTCCGGGAGAGACCCAGTACTTC. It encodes CASSTPAGRGPGETQYF.